This T cell receptor (beta chain) was recorded in a study of monozygotic twins with inflammatory bowel disease. Using the 5' RACE reads, TCRdb records one entry per CDR3 protein without DNA. The specimen's table records under 200,000 distinct CDR3 sequences. This CDR3 is built from 16 residues. Germline CDR1 and CDR2: KGHSH and LQKENI. The chain is built from TRBV18 and TRBJ1-1; the D gene TCRdb calls, TRBD1, cannot be checked with no DNA. This clonotype originated in a human donor with ulcerative colitis or Crohn's disease, or a healthy co-twin of an affected twin (not recorded which). Sequences were obtained from blood. The CDR3 here is CASSPSRTGGATEAFF.